This T cell receptor beta chain appears in the sequencing data of a study of blood T cell repertoires in COVID-19. On the study more broadly: The United States, Italy and Spain provided the acute and convalescent COVID-19 samples. PBMCs, B-cell-depleted T cells, or T cells were the source of the cDNA or gDNA that made up the material.

Original data processing: Amplifying reference gene primers gave estimates of nucleated cell counts. Repertoires were generated with immunoSEQ multiplex PCR, while TCRdb's copy carries only in-frame clones and drops some. The V and J calls and the clone size are those of that table, but D and trimming were determined from the DNA. In the table there are 100,000 to 150,000 clones, 79% of which are singletons. Germline values: CDR1 SGHVS, CDR2 FNYEAQ. The CDR3 contains 15 residues. Trimming removed 5 bases from V and 5 bases from J, with 18 bases in between. V gene TRBV7-6 combines with J gene TRBJ2-5; D ambiguous. This receptor was obtained from a man aged 35 to 55 with active or convalescent COVID-19. Sequenced material: peripheral blood. The CDR3 protein is CASSRLPQAGETQYF. In nucleotides, the CDR3 is TGTGCCAGCAGCCGCCTGCCCCAGGCTGGGGAGACCCAGTACTTC. Filled out from reference TRBV7-6 and TRBJ2-5, the complete variable domain reads GAGVSQSPRYKVTKRGQDVALRCDPISGHVSLYWYRQALGQGPEFLTYFNYEAQQDKSGLPNDRFSAERPEGSISTLTIQRTEQRDSAMYRCASSRLPQAGETQYFGPGTRLLVL.